This T cell receptor beta chain was obtained from a study of T-cell memory formation after mild COVID-19. Using its own MiXCR run on the 5' RACE reads, TCRdb lists one record per CDR3 protein. Seen here are a few hundred thousand distinct CDR3 sequences, roughly a fifth observed once, and the top ten hold under 25%. The J segment lost 0 bases and the V segment lost 7 bases, leaving 9 bases of the junction unmatched. This CDR3 contains 14 residues. Germline CDR1 reads DFQATT; CDR2 reads SNEGSKA (reference sequence). As for this clonotype: Its antigen is not known.

General study points: Nothing showed for sure that second-wave clones peaking on day 37 were SARS-CoV-2 specific.

The rearrangement links TRBV20-1 to TRBJ2-7; 7 bases match TRBD1. The sequenced sample consisted of PBMCs or a T cell subset sorted from them (not recorded which). This clonotype originated in a man aged 18 to 29 who had mild COVID-19 (a few samples of this study predate the infection). Cell type and time point are not known. The CDR3: CSGTTGTVSYEQYF. The CDR3 bases are TGCAGTGGGACGACCGGGACAGTCTCCTACGAGCAGTACTTC.